The 23 T cell receptor beta chains listed next were all sequenced from one sample in a study of T cells in Graves' hyperthyroidism and ophthalmopathy. Researchers took RNA transcripts and amplified the TCR beta CDR3 regions from them. HTBI primers were employed in a first-round RT-PCR of the TCR CDR3. TCRdb called the multiplex PCR reads again in MiXCR, with one record for every CDR3 protein. The table includes roughly 380,000 distinct CDR3 sequences, around an eighth detected once. Material: blood. The receptors here all came from a man aged 25 to 45 with Graves' hyperthyroidism that later progressed to Graves' ophthalmopathy.

This clonotype occurred many times. The chain combines TRBV15 with TRBJ2-3, with D unclear. The CDR3 covers 13 residues. Germline V gives CDR1 LNHNV, CDR2 YYDKDF (reference sequence). V lost 1 base, J lost 5 bases, and 7 bases lay in between. The CDR3 DNA sequence: TGTGCCACCAGCAGAGGGCCGGGAGATACGCAGTATTTT. Translated: CATSRGPGDTQYF.

This clonotype was observed at least ten times. V and J are TRBV5-1 and TRBJ2-7; D not resolved. This CDR3 is 12 amino acids long. Germline lookup yields CDR1 SGHRS and CDR2 YFSETQ. V lost 4 bases to trimming and J lost 6 bases, with 11 bases between them. Here the CDR3 DNA reads TGCGCCAGCAGCCAAGGGTTTGGCGAGCAGTACTTC. It yields the protein CASSQGFGEQYF.

This clonotype was counted ten times or more. The rearrangement links TRBV12-3 or TRBV12-4 to TRBJ2-2; no clear D gene. V gave up 8 bases and J gave up 6 bases, with 4 bases separating them. The CDR3 totals 10 residues. Written as DNA, the CDR3 is TGTGCCAGCGGGGCCGGGGAGCTGTTTTTT. It codes for CASGAGELFF.

V usage is TRBV5-1 and J usage is TRBJ2-7; 12 bases are a match to TRBD2. In germline, CDR1 is SGHRS, CDR2 YFSETQ. This CDR3 comprises 15 residues. Trimming at V came to 4 bases and at J to 3 bases, leaving 5 bases not matched to a gene. The CDR3 loop reads CASSNGLAGFYEQYF. The DNA for the CDR3 is TGCGCCAGCAGCAACGGACTAGCGGGGTTCTACGAGCAGTACTTC.

This clonotype occurred many times. The rearrangement joins TRBV6-1 to TRBJ2-3; D perhaps matches TRBD1 (6 bases). The CDR3 runs 16 residues. The germline CDR1 and CDR2 sequences are MNHNS and SASEGT. The V gene lost 7 bases and the J gene lost 0 bases, with 17 bases spanning the gap. Written as DNA, the CDR3 is TGTGCCAGCACTCTATTAGGGGGACACAGCACAGATACGCAGTATTTT. It codes for CASTLLGGHSTDTQYF.

This chain connects TRBV5-1 to TRBJ2-4; TRBD2 matches at 9 bases. Germline loops: CDR1 SGHRS, CDR2 YFSETQ. This CDR3 is 16 amino acids long. Trimming removed 2 bases from V and 3 bases from J; junction bases left unmatched: 6. The CDR3 nucleotides are TGCGCCAGCAGCTTCAGCGGGGGGCTAAACAAAAACATTCAGTACTTC. It is translated as CASSFSGGLNKNIQYF.

This clonotype was detected ten times or more. The genes are TRBV5-1 and TRBJ2-3; 8 nucleotides match TRBD1. The CDR3 totals 16 residues. Per germline, CDR1 SGHRS and CDR2 YFSETQ. Trimming took 2 bases from V and 0 from J; bases not matched to a gene: 5. In DNA, the CDR3 is TGCGCCAGCAGCTTAACTACAGGGGGGAGCACAGATACGCAGTATTTT. Translation: CASSLTTGGSTDTQYF. Full variable domain (rest looked up from reference TRBV5-1 and TRBJ2-3): KAGVTQTPRYLIKTRGQQVTLSCSPISGHRSVSWYQQTPGQGLQFLFEYFSETQRNKGNFPGRFSGRQFSNSRSEMNVSTLELGDSALYLCASSLTTGGSTDTQYFGPGTRLTVL.

The chain has TRBV28 and TRBJ1-6; no firm D call. The germline gives CDR1 MDHEN, CDR2 SYDVKM. Trimming removed 6 bases at V and 10 bases at J, with 16 bases between. The CDR3 length is 14 residues. The CDR3 DNA sequence: TGTGCCAGCAGCACCTTTGACCGGAGGTCACCCCTCCACTTT. It encodes CASSTFDRRSPLHF. Filled out from reference TRBV28 and TRBJ1-6, the complete variable domain reads DVKVTQSSRYLVKRTGEKVFLECVQDMDHENMFWYRQDPGLGLRLIYFSYDVKMKEKGDIPEGYSVSREKKERFSLILESASTNQTSMYLCASSTFDRRSPLHFGNGTRLTVT.

The CDR3 DNA reads TGTGCCAGTAGTATGGTCCAACAGGGAAGGCAGCCCCAGCATTTT. Translating gives CASSMVQQGRQPQHF. The genes are TRBV19 and TRBJ1-5, with D maybe TRBD1 (6 bases). The CDR3 is made up of 15 amino acids. Germline CDR1 LNHDA, CDR2 SQIVND (reference sequence). Trimming pared 3 bases from V and 7 bases from J, leaving 16 bases between.

This clonotype has ten or more counts. The V and J genes are TRBV6-1 and TRBJ2-7, with 8 bases fitting TRBD1. Germline values: CDR1 MNHNS, CDR2 SASEGT. Trimming at V came to 5 bases and at J to 2 bases, leaving 8 bases not matched to a gene. The CDR3 length is 15 residues. The CDR3 DNA reads TGTGCCAGCAGTAACCCCGGGACAGGCGCCTACGAGCAGTACTTC. Amino acids: CASSNPGTGAYEQYF.

This clonotype was observed at least ten times. The chain uses TRBV27 and TRBJ2-3; tentatively, D is TRBD2 (6 bases). The length of the CDR3 is 14 residues. V was cut by 5 bases and J by 2 bases, with 11 bases left in between. Per the germline V gene, CDR1 is MNHEY and CDR2 is SMNVEV (reference sequence). The CDR3 DNA is TGTGCCAGCAGTAGGGGACTGAACACAGATACGCAGTATTTT. It encodes CASSRGLNTDTQYF.

This clonotype came up a few times. The rearrangement links TRBV4-1 to TRBJ2-2; perhaps TRBD2 as D (7 bases). The CDR3 sequence is 17 residues long. Germline V gene data show CDR1 as MGHRA and CDR2 as YSYEKL. With 2 bases removed from V and 2 bases from J, the gap between germline ends came to 15 bases. The CDR3 nucleotides are TGCGCCAGCAGCCAAAGGGGGAGGGAAACAAACACCGGGGAGCTGTTTTTT. Translated: CASSQRGRETNTGELFF.

This clonotype was picked up many times. The chain joins TRBV20-1 to TRBJ2-1; TRBD2 matches 8 bases. The CDR3 runs 15 residues. Germline V gene lookup returns CDR1 DFQATT and CDR2 SNEGSKA (reference sequence). V was pared by 3 bases and J by 8 bases, with 12 bases of the junction left unmatched. The chain's CDR3 is CSARVSSGGTDEQFF. The CDR3 bases are TGCAGTGCTAGGGTTTCGTCGGGGGGGACCGATGAGCAGTTCTTC.

This sequence joins TRBV24-1 and TRBJ2-3; D ambiguous. Trimming took off 3 bases at V and 1 base at J, with 7 bases between the two ends. CDR3 size: 14 residues. The germline V gene has CDR1 KGHDR and CDR2 SFDVKD. Here the CDR3 reads CATSDPTGTDTQYF. DNA for the CDR3: TGTGCCACCAGTGATCCCACTGGCACAGATACGCAGTATTTT.

As for this clonotype: This sequence may be a read error, since a much larger clone differs from it by one base. V usage is TRBV7-9 and J usage is TRBJ2-2; 13 bases agree with TRBD2. J gave up 6 bases and V 8 bases, and 6 bases lay outside the gene matches. Germline V CDR1 and CDR2: SEHNR, FQNEAQ (reference sequence). The CDR3 totals 15 residues. As DNA, the CDR3 is TGTGCCAGCCGTTGGACTAGCGGGGGAGCCGGGGAGCTGTTTTTT. Translation gives CASRWTSGGAGELFF.

A few counts support this clonotype. The rearrangement joins TRBV30 to TRBJ2-3; 8 positions match TRBD1. The CDR3 contains 14 residues. V dropped 0 bases and J dropped 1; count of bases not matched to a gene: 0. Germline V CDR1 and CDR2: GTSNPN, SVGIG (reference sequence). The CDR3 DNA reads TGTGCCTGGAGTGTACAGGGGGGCACAGATACGCAGTATTTT. The encoded protein is CAWSVQGGTDTQYF.

There are many counts of this clonotype. The chain recombines TRBV20-1 with TRBJ2-3, with 14 bases lining up with TRBD2. V was clipped by 4 bases and J by 5 bases; unmatched bases: 5. Germline assignment: CDR1 DFQATT and CDR2 SNEGSKA (reference sequence). This CDR3 has 15 residues. CDR3 nucleotides: TGCAGTGCTACCAGACTAGCGGGGGGGGAAGATACGCAGTATTTT. Translated: CSATRLAGGEDTQYF.

The chain is built from TRBV6-6 and TRBJ2-1; D remains ambiguous. The germline V gene encodes CDR1 MNHNY and CDR2 SVGAGI (reference sequence). Trimming took 0 bases from V and 9 from J, leaving 6 bases between them. The CDR3 has 12 amino acids. Written as DNA, the CDR3 is TGTGCCAGCAGTTACTCGAACGGTGAGCAGTTCTTC. Its protein is CASSYSNGEQFF.

This clonotype was detected many times. The chain is built from TRBV11-2 and TRBJ1-1; 8 nucleotides line up with TRBD1. This CDR3 is built from 15 residues. With V trimmed by 5 bases and J by 4 bases, 9 bases remained unmatched. Germline V gene sequence: CDR1 SGHAT, CDR2 FQNNGV. The CDR3, as DNA: TGTGCCAGCAGCGCGACGTCACAGGGGGGCACTGAAGCTTTCTTT. This gives the protein CASSATSQGGTEAFF.

This clonotype was observed a few times. The rearrangement joins TRBV9 to TRBJ2-7; D is undetermined. This CDR3 is 14 amino acids long. V was trimmed by 0 bases and J by 6 bases, leaving 13 bases between them. Germline lookup yields CDR1 SGDLS and CDR2 YYNGEE. The CDR3 sequence is CASSVGGFGPEQYF. CDR3 nucleotides: TGTGCCAGCAGCGTAGGGGGTTTTGGACCCGAGCAGTACTTC.

This clonotype turned up a few times. This chain uses TRBV29-1 with TRBJ1-1, with no clear D. The V gene lost 7 bases and the J gene lost 1 base, with 19 bases spanning the gap. Germline values: CDR1 SQVTM, CDR2 ANQGSEA. This CDR3 is 15 amino acids long. The DNA of the CDR3 is TGCAGCGCCAAGGGCGACGTTGGTGGGAACACTGAAGCTTTCTTT. This sequence encodes CSAKGDVGGNTEAFF.

This chain links TRBV3-1 with TRBJ2-7; no clear D gene. There are 15 residues in the CDR3. Per the germline V gene, CDR1 is LGHDT and CDR2 is YNNKEL (reference sequence). Trimming took 0 bases from V and 0 from J, leaving 9 bases between them. The CDR3 DNA follows: TGTGCCAGCAGCCAAGATCGTAGGAGCTCCTACGAGCAGTACTTC. Protein product: CASSQDRRSSYEQYF.

Notes on this clonotype: It may be a read error: a sequence one base away is much more abundant. This chain uses TRBV7-9 with TRBJ2-1; D may be TRBD2 (6 bases). The V end lost 7 bases, the J end lost 0 bases, and 16 bases lay between the germline ends. Germline V gene lookup returns CDR1 SEHNR and CDR2 FQNEAQ (reference sequence). The CDR3 runs 16 residues. The CDR3, as DNA: TGTGCCAGCAACCCACGGGGGTCACGCTCCTACAATGAGCAGTTCTTC. Encoded protein: CASNPRGSRSYNEQFF. Combining the CDR3 with reference TRBV7-9 and TRBJ2-1 gives the whole variable domain DTGVSQNPRHKITKRGQNVTFRCDPISEHNRLYWYRQTLGQGPEFLTYFQNEAQLEKSRLLSDRFSAERPKGSFSTLEIQRTEQGDSAMYLCASNPRGSRSYNEQFFGPGTRLTVL.